This passage covers 28 T cell receptor beta chains from one sample sequenced in a study of STAT3 mutations in large granular lymphocyte leukemia. No antigen has been assigned to these receptors. Assay: immunoSEQ multiplex PCR; the TCRdb copy retains only in-frame clones and omits some. This table has about 3,500 clones, about 74% appearing once. Notes on the study in general: In T-cell large granular lymphocyte leukemia, about half of patients showed multiple immunodominant subclonotypes.

The sample comprised peripheral blood mononuclear cells. The source of these receptors is a man aged 55-75 years with T-cell large granular lymphocyte leukemia. Some clones in this sample may be carry-over from other donors' samples.

The sample holds a few counts of this clone. The gene calls are TRBV28 and TRBJ1-2; TRBD1 is a possible D gene (5 bases). Germline V gene sequence: CDR1 MDHEN, CDR2 SYDVKM. V was clipped by 3 bases and J by 6 bases, with 26 bases between them. This CDR3 contains 18 residues. This CDR3 is CASSFSPNHGTLGDGYTF. The DNA of the CDR3 is TGTGCCAGCAGTTTTTCACCTAACCACGGGACGCTAGGAGATGGCTACACCTTC.

CDR3 loop: CASSQGPLSSGNTIYF. The CDR3 bases are TGTGCCAGCAGCCAAGGGCCCTTGAGCTCTGGAAACACCATATATTTT. The chain is built from TRBV5-6 and TRBJ1-3; no clear D gene. The germline V gene encodes CDR1 SGHDT and CDR2 YYEEEE. The CDR3 has 16 amino acids. V was clipped by 4 bases and J by 0 bases, with 14 bases between them.

This clone is medium-sized. The chain carries TRBV27 and TRBJ2-7; D gene unclear. The germline V gene encodes CDR1 MNHEY and CDR2 SMNVEV (reference sequence). CDR3 length: 13 residues. Trimming cost V 3 bases and J 3 bases, with 9 bases left between them. CDR3 bases: TGTGCCAGCAGTTTGGCAGGTGGCTACGAGCAGTACTTC. Translated, it gives CASSLAGGYEQYF.

The V and J genes are TRBV7-9 and TRBJ1-5; 9 nucleotides align to TRBD1. The CDR3 is 15 amino acids. The trim removed 1 base at V and 6 bases at J, leaving 4 bases unmatched. Per germline, CDR1 SEHNR and CDR2 FQNEAQ (reference sequence). CDR3 protein: CASSLGGQGSQPQHF. In nucleotides, the CDR3 is TGTGCCAGCAGCTTAGGGGGACAGGGCAGTCAGCCCCAGCATTTT. The full variable domain, its missing parts supplied by reference TRBV7-9 and TRBJ1-5, is DTGVSQNPRHKITKRGQNVTFRCDPISEHNRLYWYRQTLGQGPEFLTYFQNEAQLEKSRLLSDRFSAERPKGSFSTLEIQRTEQGDSAMYLCASSLGGQGSQPQHFGDGTRLSIL.

This clone has more than one count but fewer than ten. The chain uses TRBV28 and TRBJ2-7; tentatively, D is TRBD1 or TRBD2 (5 bases each). The CDR3 totals 15 residues. The germline V gene encodes CDR1 MDHEN and CDR2 SYDVKM. Trimming took 7 bases from V and 2 from J, leaving 18 bases between them. The CDR3 sequence: CASTIAGRVAYEQYF. The CDR3 DNA reads as TGTGCCAGCACCATCGCGGGCAGGGTGGCCTACGAGCAGTACTTC.

The V call is TRBV5-1, the J call TRBJ2-7, with a tentative D call TRBD1 (5 bases). Germline CDR1 reads SGHRS; CDR2 reads YFSETQ. Trimming removed 2 bases from V and 2 bases from J, with 8 bases in between. The CDR3 extends over 13 amino acids. CDR3 bases: TGCGCCAGCAGCTTCCCAGGGACCTACGAGCAGTACTTC. Translation gives CASSFPGTYEQYF.

This chain uses TRBV2 with TRBJ2-3; 10 bases fit TRBD2. After removal of 2 bases from V and 3 bases from J, the junction contained 11 bases not matched to a gene. Germline values: CDR1 SNHLY, CDR2 FYNNEI. This CDR3 has 18 residues. The CDR3 is CASSESVAASGRTDTQYF. The CDR3 DNA sequence: TGTGCCAGCAGTGAATCTGTCGCTGCTAGCGGGAGAACAGATACGCAGTATTTT.

The chain joins TRBV5-6 to TRBJ1-2; no clear D gene. Germline CDR1 SGHDT, CDR2 YYEEEE. This CDR3 is 12 amino acids long. Trimming took off 0 bases at V and 8 bases at J, with 8 bases between the two ends. The CDR3 spells CASSLEGRGYTF. CDR3 nucleotide sequence: TGTGCCAGCAGCTTGGAGGGTCGAGGCTACACCTTC.

The rearrangement links TRBV27 to TRBJ2-5, with D tentatively TRBD1 (5 bases). The CDR3 loop spans 13 amino acids. The germline CDR1 and CDR2 sequences are MNHEY and SMNVEV (reference sequence). Trimming pared 4 bases from V and 1 base from J, leaving 7 bases between. CDR3 coding DNA: TGTGCCAGCAGTTGGGGCATCCAAGAGACCCAGTACTTC. Amino acids: CASSWGIQETQYF.

The J gene is TRBJ1-2, the V gene TRBV6-7, with a weak D call TRBD1 (5 bases). TRBV6-7 is placed among ORFs of uncertain function. This CDR3 has 15 amino acids. V was clipped by 7 bases and J by 8 bases, with 23 bases between them. In DNA form, the CDR3 reads TGTGCCAGCAAACGGCCGGGCAGGGAGGATGAAGGCTACACCTTC. It translates to CASKRPGREDEGYTF.

The chain couples TRBV15 to TRBJ1-5, with no clear D. The CDR3 extends over 13 amino acids. Trimming took 0 bases from V and 6 from J, leaving 6 bases between them. Germline V gene lookup returns CDR1 LNHNV and CDR2 YYDKDF (reference sequence). The CDR3 loop reads CATSRDRGQPQHF. In DNA, the CDR3 is TGTGCCACCAGCAGAGATAGAGGTCAGCCCCAGCATTTT.

V is TRBV27 and J is TRBJ1-2, with D possibly matching TRBD1 (5 bases). V was trimmed by 0 bases and J by 11 bases, leaving 19 bases between them. The length of the CDR3 is 15 residues. Germline V gives CDR1 MNHEY, CDR2 SMNVEV (reference sequence). The CDR3 here is CASSLSGGVIPGYTF. CDR3 nucleotide sequence: TGTGCCAGCAGTTTATCCGGGGGTGTCATTCCGGGTTACACCTTC.

The genes are TRBV5-1 and TRBJ1-4; tentatively, D is TRBD1 (6 bases). Germline V CDR1 and CDR2: SGHRS, YFSETQ. This CDR3 is built from 16 residues. V was cut by 4 bases and J by 5 bases, with 18 bases left in between. This CDR3 is CASSQLTGPGNEKLFF. The CDR3 DNA reads TGCGCCAGCAGCCAACTAACAGGGCCGGGGAATGAAAAACTGTTTTTT.

The genes are TRBV5-1 and TRBJ2-6; D remains ambiguous. Germline V gene lookup returns CDR1 SGHRS and CDR2 YFSETQ. This CDR3 comprises 16 residues. Between the trimmed V and J ends, which lost 0 bases and 2 bases, there was a span of 9 bases. CDR3 protein: CASSLGSNPGANVLTF. In nucleotides, the CDR3 is TGCGCCAGCAGCTTGGGGTCCAATCCTGGGGCCAACGTCCTGACTTTC. Using reference TRBV5-1 and TRBJ2-6 for the parts outside the CDR3, the full variable domain is KAGVTQTPRYLIKTRGQQVTLSCSPISGHRSVSWYQQTPGQGLQFLFEYFSETQRNKGNFPGRFSGRQFSNSRSEMNVSTLELGDSALYLCASSLGSNPGANVLTFGAGSRLTVL.

The chain is built from TRBV5-1 and TRBJ1-2; 11 bases are a match to TRBD1. The ends lost 4 bases at V and 12 bases at J; junction bases unmatched: 5. The CDR3 spans 12 residues. CDR1 and CDR2 from the germline V gene are SGHRS and YFSETQ. The CDR3 nucleotides read TGCGCCAGCAGCATCGGACAGGGGGCCGACACCTTC. Amino acids: CASSIGQGADTF.

V usage is TRBV5-1 and J usage is TRBJ1-3; D is possibly TRBD1 (6 bases). Germline CDR1 reads SGHRS; CDR2 reads YFSETQ. The CDR3 is 15 residues long. The germline V and J ends were trimmed by 4 bases and 1 base, with 12 bases remaining between them. CDR3 DNA sequence: TGCGCCAGCAGCGCGGCCAGGGGATCTGGAAACACCATATATTTT. Amino acid sequence: CASSAARGSGNTIYF.

The chain uses TRBV30 and TRBJ1-1; D gene unclear. The CDR3 is 13 amino acids. V was clipped by 2 bases and J by 4 bases, with 11 bases between them. Germline assignment: CDR1 GTSNPN and CDR2 SVGIG (reference sequence). The CDR3, as DNA: TGTGCCTGGAGTTCGACAATGCGCACTGAAGCTTTCTTT. Protein product: CAWSSTMRTEAFF.

This clone was recorded once. The chain employs TRBV29-1 and TRBJ1-2; tentatively, D is TRBD1 (5 bases). The CDR3 is 12 amino acids. Per germline, CDR1 SQVTM and CDR2 ANQGSEA. Trimming took off 7 bases at V and 4 bases at J, with 13 bases between the two ends. Written as DNA, the CDR3 is TGCAGCGCTTCCCAGGGTGGCTATGGCTACACCTTC. Its protein product is CSASQGGYGYTF.

The chain couples TRBV7-2 to TRBJ1-5; D unclear. CDR3 length: 14 residues. Between the trimmed V and J ends, which lost 1 base and 6 bases, there was a span of 10 bases. From germline, CDR1 is SGHTA and CDR2 FQGNSA. The CDR3, as DNA: TGTGCCAGCAGCTTAGGGACCCGGGGTCAGCCCCAGCATTTT. Translation: CASSLGTRGQPQHF.

This clone showed up just a few times. The chain recombines TRBV4-1 with TRBJ1-2, with D possibly being TRBD1 (5 bases). Germline assignment: CDR1 MGHRA and CDR2 YSYEKL. V lost 4 bases and J 4 bases, leaving 22 bases between the germline ends. This CDR3 comprises 17 residues. The DNA for the CDR3 is TGCGCCAGCAGCCTACTCCGATCGGGGCGGGCTATCTATGGCTACACCTTC. Protein: CASSLLRSGRAIYGYTF.

This clone was recorded once. The chain employs TRBV5-1 and TRBJ2-3; TRBD1 matches 9 bases. CDR1 is SGHRS, CDR2 YFSETQ, per germline. J lost 0 bases, V lost 0 bases, and 8 bases had no gene match. This CDR3 contains 18 residues. DNA for the CDR3: TGCGCCAGCAGCTTGGATACTGCCGGGACAGGGAGCACAGATACGCAGTATTTT. Encoded protein: CASSLDTAGTGSTDTQYF.

The chain links TRBV5-1 to TRBJ2-5; D possibly uses TRBD1 or TRBD2 (5 bases each). There are 13 residues in the CDR3. The V gene's germline CDR1 is SGHRS and CDR2 YFSETQ. The V gene lost 4 bases and the J gene lost 5 bases, with 12 bases spanning the gap. In DNA, the CDR3 is TGCGCCAGCAGCACCGGGACGCCGGAGACCCAGTACTTC. The encoded protein is CASSTGTPETQYF.

This clone was counted once. The rearrangement uses TRBV10-3 and TRBJ1-1; the D is unclear. V was pared by 3 bases and J by 2 bases, with 4 bases between. CDR3 length: 12 residues. Germline V gene sequence: CDR1 ENHRY, CDR2 SYGVKD. This CDR3 is CAISDSNTEAFF. DNA of the CDR3: TGTGCCATCAGTGACAGTAACACTGAAGCTTTCTTT.

The V gene is TRBV7-9, the J gene TRBJ2-3, with 10 bases fitting TRBD2. CDR3 length equals 15 residues. In germline, CDR1 is SEHNR, CDR2 FQNEAQ (reference sequence). V dropped 3 bases and J dropped 4; count of bases not matched to a gene: 4. CDR3 coding DNA: TGTGCCAGCAGCTTGGATCTAGCGGGGGCAGATACGCAGTATTTT. Protein sequence: CASSLDLAGADTQYF.

This chain connects TRBV7-9 to TRBJ2-7, with a weak D call TRBD1 (5 bases). The CDR3 sequence is 16 residues long. Trimming took 2 bases from V and 4 from J, leaving 18 bases between them. Germline CDR1 SEHNR, CDR2 FQNEAQ (reference sequence). This CDR3 is CASSLPPVTGYYEQYF. The CDR3 DNA reads as TGTGCCAGCAGCTTACCCCCAGTCACAGGATATTACGAGCAGTACTTC.

The chain combines TRBV29-1 with TRBJ2-3; D not certain. The CDR3 is 12 amino acids. Germline CDR1 and CDR2: SQVTM and ANQGSEA. V lost 4 bases and J 2 bases, leaving 7 bases between the germline ends. CDR3 sequence: CSVVLITDTQYF. The DNA of the CDR3 is TGCAGCGTTGTCCTGATCACAGATACGCAGTATTTT.

This sequence joins TRBV2 and TRBJ1-2, with D perhaps TRBD1 (5 bases). The CDR3 consists of 14 residues. In germline, CDR1 is SNHLY, CDR2 FYNNEI. V was shortened by 3 bases and J by 2 bases, with 10 bases between the two germline ends. CDR3 in DNA: TGTGCCAGCAGTGACAGGGCCAAAAACTATGGCTACACCTTC. This codes for CASSDRAKNYGYTF.

The DNA of the CDR3 is TGTGCCAGCAGCATGCAGGGTTTTTTCTCCAATGAGCAGTTCTTC. Amino acid sequence: CASSMQGFFSNEQFF. The chain carries TRBV11-3 and TRBJ2-1; perhaps TRBD1 as D (5 bases). CDR1 is SGHNT, CDR2 YENEEA, per germline. This CDR3 contains 15 residues. Deletions cut 5 bases from V and 6 bases from J, with 17 bases between.